This TCR beta chain was obtained from a study of cytomegalovirus exposure and HLA in healthy donors. A remark on this clone: Its cognate antigen is unknown.

TCRdb's table, derived via immunoSEQ multiplex PCR, lists solely in-frame clones and lacks some. The sample records 80,000 to 100,000 clones, around nine tenths being singletons. With 5 bases clipped from V and 2 bases from J, the junction kept 5 bases outside the gene matches. CDR1 and CDR2 (germline): LNHDA, SQIVND (reference sequence). This CDR3 comprises 14 residues. General study findings and limits: As confirmed in vitro, a few CMV-associated chains were specific for CMV antigens.

The material sequenced was PBMCs. This clonotype was obtained from a woman aged 30 to 39 in good health and CMV-seronegative. V and J are TRBV19 and TRBJ2-7, with TRBD1 identical over 8 bases. The CDR3 spells CASSLGTGTYEQYF. In DNA, the CDR3 is TGTGCCAGTAGTCTCGGGACAGGCACCTACGAGCAGTACTTC.